These 5 T cell receptor beta chains were sequenced from one sample in a study of cytomegalovirus exposure and HLA in healthy donors. Using immunoSEQ multiplex PCR, the repertoire was profiled, and TCRdb retains in-frame clones only, with some absent. The sample consists of under 250,000 clones, approximately 84% of them appearing once. Sequenced input: PBMCs. The receptors shown here come from a man between 18 and 29 years old in good health and CMV-seropositive.

This clone was counted between two and nine times. The rearrangement joins TRBV18 to TRBJ2-7, with TRBD1 matching over 7 bases. This CDR3 has 14 amino acids. Germline CDR1 is KGHSH and CDR2 is LQKENI. V was clipped by 3 bases and J by 9 bases; unmatched bases: 11. DNA of the CDR3: TGTGCCAGCTCACCCAAGACGGACAGGTCCTGGCAGTACTTC. Translating it yields CASSPKTDRSWQYF.

The chain joins TRBV15 to TRBJ1-1, with D perhaps matching TRBD1 (5 bases). Between the trimmed V and J ends, which lost 1 base and 3 bases, there was a span of 6 bases. The CDR3 is 13 residues long. From germline, CDR1 is LNHNV and CDR2 YYDKDF (reference sequence). CDR3 protein: CATSRAQDTEAFF. The CDR3 nucleotides are TGTGCCACCAGCAGAGCACAGGACACTGAAGCTTTCTTT.

V is TRBV5-4 and J is TRBJ1-3; 8 bases agree with TRBD1. The CDR3 extends over 12 amino acids. Germline V gene sequence: CDR1 SGHNT, CDR2 YYREEE (reference sequence). The junction had 0 bases not matched to a gene; V was cut back by 10 bases and J by 0 bases. The CDR3: CAGQGSGNTIYF. CDR3 DNA sequence: TGTGCCGGACAGGGCTCTGGAAACACCATATATTTT. The full variable domain, with the rest looked up from reference TRBV5-4 and TRBJ1-3, is ETGVTQSPTHLIKTRGQQVTLRCSSQSGHNTVSWYQQALGQGPQFIFQYYREEENGRGNFPPRFSGLQFPNYSSELNVNALELDDSALYLCAGQGSGNTIYFGEGSWLTVV.

This chain uses TRBV11-2 with TRBJ2-2; D is tentatively TRBD1 or TRBD2 (6 bases each). The CDR3 sequence is 15 residues long. CDR1 is SGHAT, CDR2 FQNNGV, per germline. The V end lost 1 base, the J end lost 3 bases, and 9 bases lay between the germline ends. CDR3: CASSLAGADTGELFF. CDR3 nucleotide sequence: TGTGCCAGCAGCTTAGCGGGGGCTGACACCGGGGAGCTGTTTTTT.

J is TRBJ2-3 and V is TRBV29-1; D ambiguous. This CDR3 region has 12 residues. Germline V lookup: CDR1 SQVTM, CDR2 ANQGSEA. Trimming removed 4 bases from V and 6 bases from J, with 11 bases in between. The CDR3 region is CSVGSGSDTQYF. Written as DNA, the CDR3 is TGCAGCGTTGGTTCCGGGTCGGATACGCAGTATTTT.